This record concerns one T cell receptor (beta chain) sequence. The junction had 1 base not matched to a gene; V was cut back by 0 bases and J by 4 bases. The CDR3 is 15 residues long. CDR1 is LGHNA and CDR2 is YSLEER in the germline V gene. The sample originates from a study of blood T cell repertoires in COVID-19. Looking at the study overall: The analysed material was cDNA or gDNA that came from T cells, B-cell-depleted T cells, or PBMCs.

Source study methods: Estimated nucleated cell counts came from reference gene primer amplification. Some clones are missing from TCRdb's copy, which holds only in-frame ones; the method was immunoSEQ multiplex PCR. Clonal size and the V and J genes are those of that table, whereas D and trimming came from the DNA. The sample carries approximately 350,000 clones, approximately 89% recorded once. The specimen sequenced was peripheral blood. V gene TRBV4-3 combines with J gene TRBJ1-1; 11 bases map to TRBD1. This clonotype was sampled from a woman younger than 30 who had recovered from COVID-19. CDR3 loop: CASSQEGQGVTEAFF. CDR3 coding DNA: TGCGCCAGCAGCCAAGAGGGACAGGGGGTCACTGAAGCTTTCTTT.